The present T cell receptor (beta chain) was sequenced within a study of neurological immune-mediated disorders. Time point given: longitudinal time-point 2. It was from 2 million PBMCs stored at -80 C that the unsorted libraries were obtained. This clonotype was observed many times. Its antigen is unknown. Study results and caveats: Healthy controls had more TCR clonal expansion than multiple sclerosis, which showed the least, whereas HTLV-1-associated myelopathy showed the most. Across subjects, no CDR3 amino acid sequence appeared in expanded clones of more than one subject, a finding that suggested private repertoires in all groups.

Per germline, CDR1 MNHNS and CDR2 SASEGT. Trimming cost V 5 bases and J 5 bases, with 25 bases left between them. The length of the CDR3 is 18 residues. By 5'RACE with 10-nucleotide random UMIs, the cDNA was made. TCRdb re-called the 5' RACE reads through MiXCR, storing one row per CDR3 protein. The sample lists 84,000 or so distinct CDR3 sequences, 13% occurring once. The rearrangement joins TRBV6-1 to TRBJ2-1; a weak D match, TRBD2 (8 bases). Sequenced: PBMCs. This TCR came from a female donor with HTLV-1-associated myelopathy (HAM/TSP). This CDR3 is CASSLIRDSGGSDNEQFF. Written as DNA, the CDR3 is TGTGCCAGCAGTTTAATCAGGGACAGCGGGGGTTCCGACAATGAGCAGTTCTTC.